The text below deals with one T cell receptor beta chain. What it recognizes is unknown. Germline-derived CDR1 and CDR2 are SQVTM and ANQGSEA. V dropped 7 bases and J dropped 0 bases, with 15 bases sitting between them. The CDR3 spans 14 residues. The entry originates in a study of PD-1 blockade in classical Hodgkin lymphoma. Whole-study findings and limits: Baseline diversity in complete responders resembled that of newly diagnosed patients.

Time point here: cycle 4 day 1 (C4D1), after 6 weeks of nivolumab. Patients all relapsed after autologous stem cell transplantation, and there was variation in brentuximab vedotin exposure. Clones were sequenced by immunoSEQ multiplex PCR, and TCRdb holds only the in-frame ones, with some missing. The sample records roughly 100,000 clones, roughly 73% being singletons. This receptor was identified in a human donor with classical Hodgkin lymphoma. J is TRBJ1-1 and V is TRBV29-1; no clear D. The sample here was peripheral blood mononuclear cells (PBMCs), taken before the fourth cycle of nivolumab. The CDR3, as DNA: TGCAGCGGTTCCGGGTCGGCGCTGAACACTGAAGCTTTCTTT. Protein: CSGSGSALNTEAFF.